A single sample is the source of the 24 T cell receptor beta chains below, sequenced in a study of cytomegalovirus exposure and HLA in healthy donors. The PCR ran on 60 Vbeta and 13 Jbeta primers. Profiled with immunoSEQ multiplex PCR; TCRdb holds only in-frame clones, not every one. This sample has about 180,000 clones, with 84% found just once. The sample comprised PBMCs. The receptors were gathered from a girl aged 10-17 years in good health and CMV-seropositive.

The rearrangement joins TRBV5-4 to TRBJ1-6, with D perhaps TRBD1 (5 bases). Germline-derived CDR1 and CDR2 are SGHNT and YYREEE (reference sequence). The ends were cut back, 5 bases at V and 9 bases at J, with 15 bases in the middle. This CDR3 region has 14 residues. The CDR3 protein is CASRTGGSGSPLHF. The CDR3 region has the DNA TGTGCCAGCAGGACGGGGGGTTCGGGTTCACCCCTCCACTTT.

The rearrangement uses TRBV27 and TRBJ1-2; D possibly corresponds to TRBD1 (5 bases). Trimming shortened V by 6 bases and J by 2 bases, and 10 bases separated the two germline ends. The CDR3 covers 13 residues. Per the germline V gene, CDR1 is MNHEY and CDR2 is SMNVEV (reference sequence). The DNA of the CDR3 is TGTGCCAGCAGCCTCAGGGTCAACTATGGCTACACCTTC. Protein sequence: CASSLRVNYGYTF.

The genes are TRBV28 and TRBJ2-7, with TRBD2 as a possible D gene (6 bases). V was pared by 5 bases and J by 3 bases, with 11 bases between. The germline V gene encodes CDR1 MDHEN and CDR2 SYDVKM. This CDR3 contains 13 residues. CDR3 in amino acids: CASSPRTNYEQYF. The CDR3 bases are TGTGCCAGCAGTCCCCGGACTAACTACGAGCAGTACTTC.

This rearrangement joins TRBV6-1 to TRBJ1-2, with 8 bases that match TRBD1. The junction had 4 bases not matched to a gene; V was cut back by 3 bases and J by 1 base. CDR1 and CDR2 (germline): MNHNS, SASEGT. The CDR3 runs to 15 residues. CDR3 residues: CASSDRQGINYGYTF. In DNA, the CDR3 is TGTGCCAGCAGTGACAGACAGGGGATTAACTATGGCTACACCTTC.

The chain recombines TRBV6-4 with TRBJ2-1; 13 positions match TRBD2. Germline CDR1 and CDR2: MRHNA and SNTAGT. CDR3 length: 15 residues. V was pared by 4 bases and J by 5 bases, with 2 bases of the junction left unmatched. The CDR3 loop reads CASSVLAGGNNEQFF. The CDR3 DNA reads TGTGCCAGCAGTGTACTAGCGGGGGGGAACAATGAGCAGTTCTTC.

DNA for the CDR3: TGCGCCAGCAGCCAAGTTAGCGGGGAAAATGAGCAGTTCTTC. It translates to CASSQVSGENEQFF. The chain links TRBV4-1 to TRBJ2-1, with TRBD2 matching 8 bases. The CDR3 is made up of 14 amino acids. J lost 7 bases, V lost 1 base, and 3 bases had no gene match. CDR1 MGHRA and CDR2 YSYEKL come from the germline V gene.

The chain is built from TRBV15 and TRBJ2-7; 8 bases map to TRBD2. J was trimmed by 2 bases and V by 0 bases; bases with no gene match: 9. CDR3 length: 17 amino acids. CDR1 is LNHNV and CDR2 is YYDKDF in the germline V gene (reference sequence). The CDR3 protein is CATSRDFPRGGAYEQYF. Here the CDR3 DNA reads TGTGCCACCAGCAGAGATTTTCCACGGGGGGGGGCCTACGAGCAGTACTTC.

The V and J genes are TRBV25-1 and TRBJ1-4; weak D call: TRBD1 (6 bases). The CDR3 contains 13 residues. V lost 8 bases, J lost 8 bases, and 15 bases lay in between. Germline assignment: CDR1 MGHDK and CDR2 SYGVNS. The CDR3 protein is CASVDSGREKLFF. The CDR3 nucleotides are TGTGCCAGCGTGGACAGTGGTCGGGAAAAACTGTTTTTT. The entire variable domain, with the rest obtained from reference TRBV25-1 and TRBJ1-4, is as follows: EADIYQTPRYLVIGTGKKITLECSQTMGHDKMYWYQQDPGMELHLIHYSYGVNSTEKGDLSSESTVSRIRTEHFPLTLESARPSHTSQYLCASVDSGREKLFFGSGTQLSVL.

The chain uses TRBV6-6 and TRBJ2-1; 7 bases are shared with TRBD1. V shed 4 bases, J shed 7 bases, and the junction held 7 bases outside the gene matches. The CDR3 runs 14 residues. CDR1 is MNHNY and CDR2 is SVGAGI in the germline V gene (reference sequence). The CDR3: CASSLSGTENEQFF. The CDR3 bases are TGTGCCAGCAGTTTATCCGGGACAGAGAATGAGCAGTTCTTC.

The rearrangement uses TRBV18 and TRBJ1-5; D might be TRBD1 (6 bases). From germline, CDR1 is KGHSH and CDR2 LQKENI. V dropped 3 bases and J dropped 6 bases, with 12 bases sitting between them. The CDR3 has 14 residues. CDR3 region: CASSPAGGSQPQHF. CDR3 in DNA: TGTGCCAGCTCACCCGCGGGGGGCAGTCAGCCCCAGCATTTT.

Here the CDR3 reads CASRDHGQLNEKLFF. CDR3 nucleotides: TGTGCCAGCAGGGATCATGGACAGTTAAATGAAAAACTGTTTTTT. V usage is TRBV2 and J usage is TRBJ1-4; a possible D gene is TRBD1 (6 bases). This CDR3 has 15 amino acids. Germline V gene data show CDR1 as SNHLY and CDR2 as FYNNEI. The V end was cut by 6 bases, the J end by 5 bases, with 16 bases between.

This chain connects TRBV9 to TRBJ1-2, with D unclear. The ends were cut back, 2 bases at V and 3 bases at J, with 11 bases in the middle. CDR1 is SGDLS, CDR2 YYNGEE, per germline. The CDR3 is 14 amino acids. CDR3 residues: CASSVGSGDYGYTF. The CDR3, as DNA: TGTGCCAGCAGCGTTGGCTCCGGAGACTATGGCTACACCTTC. Drawing the rest from reference TRBV9 and TRBJ1-2, the complete variable domain is DSGVTQTPKHLITATGQRVTLRCSPRSGDLSVYWYQQSLDQGLQFLIQYYNGEERAKGNILERFSAQQFPDLHSELNLSSLELGDSALYFCASSVGSGDYGYTFGSGTRLTVV.

The chain employs TRBV15 and TRBJ1-1; D not resolved. Germline V gene lookup returns CDR1 LNHNV and CDR2 YYDKDF (reference sequence). The length of the CDR3 is 14 residues. The germline V and J ends were trimmed by 0 bases and 3 bases, with 8 bases remaining between them. DNA for the CDR3: TGTGCCACCAGCAGAGATTTGAGGGACACTGAAGCTTTCTTT. Protein: CATSRDLRDTEAFF.

The V call is TRBV5-6, the J call TRBJ1-6, with D possibly TRBD1 on 6 matching bases. V was trimmed by 4 bases and J by 7 bases, leaving 12 bases between them. Germline V lookup: CDR1 SGHDT, CDR2 YYEEEE. The CDR3 sequence is 14 residues long. The chain's CDR3 is CASSRGQTNSPLHF. In nucleotides, the CDR3 is TGTGCCAGCAGCCGTGGACAGACCAATTCACCCCTCCACTTT.

Note on this clone: At one end the junction does not follow the germline gene, possibly because of a read error. The chain carries TRBV19 and TRBJ2-6; D not certain. This CDR3 has 16 amino acids. Germline CDR1 and CDR2: LNHDA and SQIVND (reference sequence). Here the CDR3 reads CASRIARGSGANVLTF. Here the CDR3 DNA reads TGTGCCAGTAGGATAGCTCGAGGCTCTGGGGCCAACGTCCTGACTTTC.

The CDR3 bases are TGTGCCAGCAGTGATCTAGTTGTCTATGGCTACACCTTC. Protein: CASSDLVVYGYTF. The rearrangement uses TRBV2 and TRBJ1-2; no clear D. Germline lookup yields CDR1 SNHLY and CDR2 FYNNEI. Trimming left V 3 bases short and J 4 bases short, with 9 bases between. The CDR3 has 13 amino acids.

This clone has just one count. The V and J genes are TRBV4-1 and TRBJ1-1; 8 bases are a match to TRBD1. CDR3 length: 15 residues. Trimming at V came to 1 base and at J to 4 bases, leaving 5 bases not matched to a gene. Germline lookup yields CDR1 MGHRA and CDR2 YSYEKL. The CDR3 loop reads CASSQAHRGSTEAFF. CDR3 sequence (DNA): TGCGCCAGCAGCCAAGCGCACAGGGGGAGCACTGAAGCTTTCTTT.

This chain connects TRBV6-1 to TRBJ1-5; 7 bases agree with TRBD1. Germline V lookup: CDR1 MNHNS, CDR2 SASEGT. With 4 bases clipped from V and 2 bases from J, the junction kept 5 bases outside the gene matches. CDR3 length equals 15 residues. The CDR3 spells CASSARQGGNQPQHF. DNA of the CDR3: TGTGCCAGCAGTGCCCGACAGGGCGGCAATCAGCCCCAGCATTTT.

This chain connects TRBV2 to TRBJ2-7; 7 nucleotides line up with TRBD1. CDR3 length: 14 residues. The germline CDR1 and CDR2 sequences are SNHLY and FYNNEI. Losses at the gene ends were 4 bases for V and 6 bases for J; bases not matched to a gene: 9. The CDR3 here is CASSGGTVSLEQYF. As DNA, the CDR3 is TGTGCCAGCAGTGGGGGGACAGTGAGCCTCGAGCAGTACTTC.

The chain recombines TRBV7-2 with TRBJ1-5; D not certain. Trimming removed 5 bases from V and 5 bases from J, with 13 bases in between. CDR1 SGHTA and CDR2 FQGNSA come from the germline V gene. This CDR3 is built from 14 residues. The CDR3 loop reads CASSPWAADQPQHF. CDR3 bases: TGTGCCAGCAGCCCCTGGGCAGCCGATCAGCCCCAGCATTTT.

This chain joins TRBV7-8 and TRBJ1-2, with D possibly being TRBD1 (5 bases). V lost 3 bases to trimming and J lost 0 bases, with 11 bases between them. Germline-derived CDR1 and CDR2 are SGHVS and FQNEAQ. The CDR3 has 15 residues. The chain's CDR3 is CASSLRRGPNYGYTF. CDR3 sequence (DNA): TGTGCCAGCAGCTTGCGGCGGGGACCTAACTATGGCTACACCTTC.

The chain couples TRBV19 to TRBJ2-3, with a weak D call TRBD1 (6 bases). The CDR3 totals 13 residues. Between the trimmed V and J ends, which lost 5 bases and 5 bases, there was a span of 11 bases. The germline V gene has CDR1 LNHDA and CDR2 SQIVND (reference sequence). This chain's CDR3 is CASSWGPLDTQYF. As DNA, the CDR3 is TGTGCCAGTAGTTGGGGGCCCCTAGATACGCAGTATTTT.

The rearrangement links TRBV9 to TRBJ2-1; TRBD2 matches 7 bases. With 3 bases clipped from V and 8 bases from J, the junction kept 5 bases outside the gene matches. This CDR3 region has 13 residues. Germline CDR1 SGDLS, CDR2 YYNGEE. The CDR3 DNA reads TGTGCCAGCAGCGCTAAAGGGAGGGATGAGCAGTTCTTC. It translates to CASSAKGRDEQFF.

This clone has just a few counts. The chain couples TRBV7-9 to TRBJ2-7; 9 nucleotides align to TRBD2. After removal of 1 base from V and 5 bases from J, the junction contained 6 bases not matched to a gene. From germline, CDR1 is SEHNR and CDR2 FQNEAQ (reference sequence). The CDR3 extends over 15 amino acids. CDR3 DNA: TGTGCCAGCAGCTTAGGGGCGGGGGGGCCCAACGAGCAGTACTTC. Protein product: CASSLGAGGPNEQYF. The complete variable domain, with remaining parts taken from reference TRBV7-9 and TRBJ2-7, reads DTGVSQNPRHKITKRGQNVTFRCDPISEHNRLYWYRQTLGQGPEFLTYFQNEAQLEKSRLLSDRFSAERPKGSFSTLEIQRTEQGDSAMYLCASSLGAGGPNEQYFGPGTRLTVT.